This T cell receptor beta chain was captured in a study of blood T cell repertoires in COVID-19. About the study: From T cells, B-cell-depleted T cells, or PBMCs came the material, which was cDNA or gDNA.

Data came from immunoSEQ multiplex PCR; TCRdb stores just in-frame clones and leaves some out. The data hold about 330,000 clones, with around 87% observed a single time. The sample was PBMCs or T cells enriched from blood (not recorded which). The TCR was taken from a woman aged 30 to 39 who had recovered from COVID-19.

The CDR3 bases are TGTGCCAGTAGTATACGAAGCGGGGAACGTGCAGATACGCAGTATTTT. It is translated as CASSIRSGERADTQYF. The chain joins TRBV19 to TRBJ2-3; the match to TRBD2 covers 7 bases. Germline CDR1 and CDR2: LNHDA and SQIVND (reference sequence). Unmatched junction bases numbered 9, after V lost 2 bases and J lost 4 bases. This CDR3 contains 16 residues.